Presented here are 13 T cell receptor beta chains from one specimen sequenced in a study of T cells after yellow fever vaccination. MiXCR, run by TCRdb on the 5' RACE reads, gives a single entry per CDR3 protein. This repertoire shows some 250,000 distinct CDR3 sequences, less than 8.5% found once; its top ten account for roughly 0.9%. The input for sequencing was CD4+ T cells sorted from PBMCs, taken 15 days after the yellow fever booster vaccination. The receptors come from a young man who received the YFV17D yellow fever vaccine.

There are a few counts of this clonotype. V is TRBV5-1 and J is TRBJ2-1; TRBD1 agrees at 9 bases. The germline gives CDR1 SGHRS, CDR2 YFSETQ. The trim removed 4 bases at V and 3 bases at J, leaving 8 bases unmatched. CDR3 size: 16 residues. CDR3 in DNA: TGCGCCAGCAGCCGATCCGGGACAGGGCTCTACAATGAGCAGTTCTTC. Translated, it gives CASSRSGTGLYNEQFF. The full variable domain, in which reference TRBV5-1 and TRBJ2-1 provide the parts outside the CDR3, is KAGVTQTPRYLIKTRGQQVTLSCSPISGHRSVSWYQQTPGQGLQFLFEYFSETQRNKGNFPGRFSGRQFSNSRSEMNVSTLELGDSALYLCASSRSGTGLYNEQFFGPGTRLTVL.

This clonotype has just a few counts. The chain employs TRBV7-2 and TRBJ2-7; the D gene could be TRBD1 or TRBD2 (6 bases each). Trimming took 1 base from V and 9 from J, leaving 19 bases between them. Germline CDR1 and CDR2: SGHTA and FQGNSA. This CDR3 is 15 amino acids long. The CDR3 DNA sequence: TGTGCCAGCAGCTTAGATACGGGGGCACCCCGGGGGCAGTACTTC. Translated: CASSLDTGAPRGQYF.

CDR3 protein: CASSGTSGNNEQFF. The CDR3 DNA reads TGTGCCAGCAGCGGGACTAGCGGGAACAATGAGCAGTTCTTC. J is TRBJ2-1 and V is TRBV5-4; TRBD2 agrees at 13 bases. In germline, CDR1 is SGHNT, CDR2 YYREEE (reference sequence). After removal of 4 bases from V and 5 bases from J, the junction contained 0 bases not matched to a gene. This CDR3 spans 14 amino acids.

This clonotype showed up just a few times. V usage is TRBV12-3 or TRBV12-4 and J usage is TRBJ1-1, with TRBD1 identical over 11 bases. Unmatched junction bases numbered 9, after V lost 3 bases and J lost 3 bases. This CDR3 spans 17 amino acids. The CDR3 here is CASSFSRTGGGYTEAFF. In DNA, the CDR3 is TGTGCCAGCAGTTTTAGTCGGACAGGGGGCGGGTACACTGAAGCTTTCTTT.

This clonotype was picked up a small number of times. This chain uses TRBV6-2 or TRBV6-3 with TRBJ2-3, with D possibly being TRBD1 (6 bases). Germline V gene sequence: CDR1 MNHEY, CDR2 SVGEGT. Trimming took 8 bases from V and 4 from J, leaving 13 bases between them. The length of the CDR3 is 13 residues. CDR3 nucleotide sequence: TGTGCCAGCGCGACAGGAGCCTCAGATACGCAGTATTTT. Its translation is CASATGASDTQYF.

This clonotype was seen a handful of times. The V gene is TRBV7-2, the J gene TRBJ2-3; the D gene is possibly TRBD1 (5 bases). Deletions cut 4 bases from V and 2 bases from J, with 13 bases between. The CDR3 is 15 amino acids. Germline V gene data show CDR1 as SGHTA and CDR2 as FQGNSA. CDR3 DNA sequence: TGTGCCAGCAGCTCGTGGGGCAGGGACACAGATACGCAGTATTTT. As protein: CASSSWGRDTDTQYF.

The V gene is TRBV11-2, the J gene TRBJ2-7; D not certain. V was cut by 1 base and J by 2 bases, with 9 bases left in between. CDR1 and CDR2 (germline): SGHAT, FQNNGV. There are 14 residues in the CDR3. The DNA for the CDR3 is TGTGCCAGCAGCTTAGCCGGGCTTACCTACGAGCAGTACTTC. Amino acid sequence: CASSLAGLTYEQYF.

The chain joins TRBV5-1 to TRBJ2-7, with a weak D call TRBD1 (7 bases). Per germline, CDR1 SGHRS and CDR2 YFSETQ. The V and J ends lost 5 bases and 2 bases respectively, with 14 bases between them. CDR3 length: 14 amino acids. For the CDR3, the DNA is TGCGCCAGCAGTCGACTAGGGGGCCCCTACGAGCAGTACTTC. It translates to CASSRLGGPYEQYF.

In this sample, this clonotype turned up a few times. The chain couples TRBV27 to TRBJ2-7, with D maybe TRBD1 (6 bases). V lost 3 bases and J lost 4, with 13 bases in between. In germline, CDR1 is MNHEY, CDR2 SMNVEV (reference sequence). CDR3 length equals 14 residues. In DNA, the CDR3 is TGTGCCAGCAGTTTCCGCCGGACAGATTACGAGCAGTACTTC. The encoded protein is CASSFRRTDYEQYF.

V usage is TRBV15 and J usage is TRBJ2-3; tentative D call: TRBD2 (7 bases). Germline CDR1 is LNHNV and CDR2 is YYDKDF (reference sequence). V gave up 3 bases and J gave up 2 bases, with 15 bases separating them. There are 16 residues in the CDR3. The CDR3 DNA reads TGTGCCACCAGCAGTGGGAGGGGACATTCCACAGATACGCAGTATTTT. Encoded protein: CATSSGRGHSTDTQYF.

The gene calls are TRBV11-2 and TRBJ2-7; no reliable D call. V was shortened by 4 bases and J by 2 bases, with 6 bases between the two germline ends. Germline lookup yields CDR1 SGHAT and CDR2 FQNNGV. The CDR3 has 12 amino acids. In nucleotides, the CDR3 is TGTGCCAGCAGCTCTTCGACCTACGAGCAGTACTTC. Translation: CASSSSTYEQYF.

This clonotype was seen repeatedly, ten times or more. The chain employs TRBV12-3 or TRBV12-4 and TRBJ2-7, with D uncertain. CDR3 length equals 14 residues. V was shortened by 0 bases and J by 4 bases, with 10 bases between the two germline ends. The CDR3 loop is CASSLAPFGYEQYF. Here the CDR3 DNA reads TGTGCCAGCAGTTTAGCGCCGTTCGGATACGAGCAGTACTTC.

In this sample, this clonotype turned up a few times. This chain uses TRBV20-1 with TRBJ2-3; D is uncertain. This CDR3 contains 13 residues. V was clipped by 5 bases and J by 1 base, with 10 bases between them. The germline V gene has CDR1 DFQATT and CDR2 SNEGSKA (reference sequence). CDR3 in DNA: TGCAGTGCTTTGGACGGGCGCACAGATACGCAGTATTTT. It is translated as CSALDGRTDTQYF.